This T cell receptor (beta chain) was identified during a study of technical replicates of blood from a few donors. Per germline, CDR1 SGHRS and CDR2 YFSETQ. This CDR3 has 19 residues. The V gene end was trimmed by 0 bases and the J gene end by 7 bases; junction bases not matched to a gene: 15. The data were produced by immunoSEQ multiplex PCR, yet TCRdb's version contains in-frame clones alone and is incomplete. Of approximately 85,000 clones listed, about 91% are singletons. The specimen was T cells isolated from PBMCs. The chain joins TRBV5-1 to TRBJ2-2, with 10 positions matching TRBD2. The TCR originated in a human donor in good health. CDR3 bases: TGCGCCAGCAGCTTGGTTCCACTGACCGGGACTAGCGAGTACGGGGAGCTGTTTTTT. Its protein product is CASSLVPLTGTSEYGELFF.